This TCR beta chain was sequenced during a study of T cell repertoires in cytomegalovirus infection. Study in general: Recently identified HLA-C-restricted and well-studied HLA-B-restricted CMV epitopes were used. Indications came from public TCR beta signatures; they pointed to CMV infection and to a matching HLA type. Findings and limits, study-wide: The cumulative frequency of public TCR beta families identified carriers of CMV plus the relevant HLA. Dominating the ex vivo response were HLA-C-restricted CMV-specific TCR beta clonotypes.

This CDR3 comprises 16 residues. V lost 1 base and J lost 0, with 10 bases in between. CDR1 and CDR2 (germline): LNHDA, SQIVND (reference sequence). Worth noting for this clonotype: Antigen unknown.

In TCRdb, the reads were re-called with MiXCR into one record per CDR3 protein. The sample lists approximately 990,000 distinct CDR3 sequences, around a third occurring once. The origin of this receptor is a human donor in good health (CMV status not recorded). Some clones in this sample may be carry-over from other donors' samples. This specimen was cultured CD8+ T cells from PBMCs, taken from culture after CMV antigen stimulation. The chain has TRBV19 and TRBJ1-5, with TRBD1 as a possible D gene (6 bases). The CDR3 DNA follows: TGTGCCAGTAGTATAGTCGGGACACCTAGCAATCAGCCCCAGCATTTT. This encodes CASSIVGTPSNQPQHF.